The 32 T cell receptor beta chains in this list originate from one sample, sequenced in a study of cytomegalovirus exposure and HLA in healthy donors. PCR was performed using 60 Vbeta and 13 Jbeta primers. The repertoire was sequenced with immunoSEQ multiplex PCR; TCRdb's copy has only in-frame clones and lacks some. This sample yields around 200,000 clones, of which almost 80% are seen a single time; roughly 1.9% belongs to the top ten. Sequencing used PBMCs. These receptors were obtained from a man between 18 and 35 years old in good health and CMV-seronegative.

The V gene is TRBV7-2, the J gene TRBJ1-5; 10 nucleotides align to TRBD1. V was clipped by 5 bases and J by 5 bases; unmatched bases: 6. The germline gives CDR1 SGHTA, CDR2 FQGNSA. CDR3 size: 15 residues. Here the CDR3 reads CASSTRQGADQPQHF. In nucleotides, the CDR3 is TGTGCCAGCAGCACCCGACAGGGGGCAGATCAGCCCCAGCATTTT.

V gene TRBV6-6 combines with J gene TRBJ1-1, with D possibly matching TRBD1 (5 bases). Between the trimmed V and J ends, which lost 2 bases and 2 bases, there was a span of 12 bases. CDR3 length equals 15 residues. Germline values: CDR1 MNHNY, CDR2 SVGAGI (reference sequence). This chain's CDR3 is CASSYALGGNTEAFF. The CDR3, as DNA: TGTGCCAGCAGTTACGCCCTGGGGGGAAACACTGAAGCTTTCTTT.

This rearrangement joins TRBV4-2 to TRBJ2-5; 10 positions match TRBD1. The germline V gene encodes CDR1 LGHNA and CDR2 YNFKEQ. With V trimmed by 0 bases and J by 2 bases, 18 bases remained unmatched. The CDR3 totals 21 residues. The CDR3, as DNA: TGTGCCAGCAGCCAAGAGGTAGGGGGACAGGGGCTCATCCAATTACAAGAGACCCAGTACTTC. The encoded protein is CASSQEVGGQGLIQLQETQYF.

CDR3 region: CASSSPETNTGELFF. CDR3 nucleotides: TGTGCCAGCAGCTCTCCCGAGACGAACACCGGGGAGCTGTTTTTT. The J gene is TRBJ2-2, the V gene TRBV11-2; D not resolved. V dropped 4 bases and J dropped 0 bases, with 9 bases sitting between them. CDR3 length equals 15 residues. Looked up from germline, CDR1 is SGHAT and CDR2 is FQNNGV.

This clone was seen a handful of times. One junction end disagrees with the germline gene, perhaps due to a read error. The chain employs TRBV7-2 and TRBJ2-5, with 11 nucleotides matching TRBD2. This CDR3 contains 11 residues. Germline V gives CDR1 SGHTA, CDR2 FQGNSA. In DNA, the CDR3 is TGTGCCAGCAGCTTGGGACTAGCGGTGGACTTC. As protein: CASSLGLAVDF.

V gene TRBV12-2 combines with J gene TRBJ2-2; TRBD2, the table's D call, lacks a check against the DNA. TRBV12-2 corresponds to a pseudogene. The CDR3 spans 16 residues. The DNA of the CDR3 is TGTGCAAGTCGCTTAGAAGGGCGGGAGGGCCCCGGGGAGCTGTTTTTT. It encodes CASRLEGREGPGELFF.

The sample holds a few counts of this clone. Mismatch with germline at one junction end may stem from a read error. The chain employs TRBV7-9 and TRBJ2-2; 14 bases map to TRBD2. The CDR3 has 18 residues. CDR1 is SEHNR, CDR2 FQNEAQ, per germline (reference sequence). CDR3 sequence (DNA): TGTTCCAGCAGCTTAGTACCCGGACTAGCGGGGGGCACCGGGGAGCTGTTTTTT. Its protein product is CSSSLVPGLAGGTGELFF.

The chain employs TRBV19 and TRBJ1-2; D not certain. The CDR3 spans 12 residues. Germline CDR1 reads LNHDA; CDR2 reads SQIVND (reference sequence). V dropped 7 bases and J dropped 5 bases, with 11 bases sitting between them. The CDR3 loop is CASMGSWYGYTF. The CDR3 DNA reads as TGTGCCAGTATGGGCAGCTGGTATGGCTACACCTTC. Filled out from reference TRBV19 and TRBJ1-2, the complete variable domain reads DGGITQSPKYLFRKEGQNVTLSCEQNLNHDAMYWYRQDPGQGLRLIYYSQIVNDFQKGDIAEGYSVSREKKESFPLTVTSAQKNPTAFYLCASMGSWYGYTFGSGTRLTVV.

This sequence joins TRBV4-2 and TRBJ2-1; 8 bases fit TRBD2. The J segment lost 5 bases and the V segment lost 0 bases, leaving 9 bases of the junction unmatched. Germline CDR1 reads LGHNA; CDR2 reads YNFKEQ. This CDR3 region has 17 residues. The CDR3 DNA reads as TGTGCCAGCAGCCAAGATCGGGGGACTAGAGCGAACAATGAGCAGTTCTTC. Its translation: CASSQDRGTRANNEQFF.

This chain joins TRBV30 and TRBJ2-7; 9 bases line up with TRBD2. Germline CDR1 and CDR2: GTSNPN and SVGIG (reference sequence). Trimming cost V 3 bases and J 4 bases; bases outside gene matches: 4. The CDR3 length is 13 residues. The CDR3 nucleotides read TGTGCCTGGAGGGGACTAGCAGAATACGAGCAGTACTTC. Its protein product is CAWRGLAEYEQYF.

This clone has only one observation. This chain connects TRBV7-9 to TRBJ2-1; 11 bases fit TRBD2. Germline V gives CDR1 SEHNR, CDR2 FQNEAQ (reference sequence). The CDR3 length is 14 residues. Losses at the gene ends were 5 bases for V and 6 bases for J; bases not matched to a gene: 3. Here the CDR3 reads CASSLLAGANEQFF. Written as DNA, the CDR3 is TGTGCCAGCAGCCTACTAGCGGGGGCCAATGAGCAGTTCTTC. The whole variable domain, filled in from reference TRBV7-9 and TRBJ2-1, reads DTGVSQNPRHKITKRGQNVTFRCDPISEHNRLYWYRQTLGQGPEFLTYFQNEAQLEKSRLLSDRFSAERPKGSFSTLEIQRTEQGDSAMYLCASSLLAGANEQFFGPGTRLTVL.

Regarding this clone: Other nucleotide sequences from this sample produce the same CDR3. The genes are TRBV11-3 and TRBJ2-5; D is possibly TRBD2 (6 bases). The CDR3 covers 14 residues. Per the germline V gene, CDR1 is SGHNT and CDR2 is YENEEA. Deletions cut 5 bases from V and 1 base from J, with 11 bases between. In DNA form, the CDR3 reads TGTGCCAGCAGCGCGTTAGCGGTCCAAGAGACCCAGTACTTC. Its translation: CASSALAVQETQYF.

This sequence joins TRBV7-2 and TRBJ2-1; possible D gene TRBD1, 6 bases. CDR3 length equals 15 residues. V was shortened by 5 bases and J by 6 bases, with 17 bases between the two germline ends. Germline lookup yields CDR1 SGHTA and CDR2 FQGNSA. The CDR3 nucleotides read TGTGCCAGCAGCCCCCTTAGGACAGCGTCCAATGAGCAGTTCTTC. Amino acid sequence: CASSPLRTASNEQFF.

This chain uses TRBV28 with TRBJ1-6; TRBD1 aligns across 10 bases. Germline loops: CDR1 MDHEN, CDR2 SYDVKM. V trimming: 10 bases; J trimming: 9 bases; junction bases outside the gene matches: 12. The CDR3 is made up of 15 amino acids. The CDR3 protein is CATNPSTGGFSPLHF. Written as DNA, the CDR3 is TGTGCCACCAATCCCTCGACAGGGGGCTTTTCACCCCTCCACTTT.

The rearrangement joins TRBV2 to TRBJ2-1; 11 bases agree with TRBD2. Per germline, CDR1 SNHLY and CDR2 FYNNEI. With 5 bases clipped from V and 4 bases from J, the junction kept 7 bases outside the gene matches. The CDR3 is 16 residues long. CDR3 loop: CASSQLAGAEYNEQFF. Written as DNA, the CDR3 is TGTGCCAGCAGTCAACTAGCGGGAGCCGAATACAATGAGCAGTTCTTC.

V gene TRBV7-9 combines with J gene TRBJ2-7; D possibly corresponds to TRBD1 (6 bases). Trimming stripped 7 bases from V and 0 bases from J, with 13 bases between. The germline V gene has CDR1 SEHNR and CDR2 FQNEAQ (reference sequence). The CDR3 has 14 residues. In nucleotides, the CDR3 is TGTGCCAGCACCCCTGACAGGAGCTCCTACGAGCAGTACTTC. This encodes CASTPDRSSYEQYF.

In regard to this clone: In the same sample, other DNA sequences code for this CDR3. The CDR3 loop reads CASETGTGAYEQYF. The CDR3 DNA follows: TGTGCCAGCGAAACCGGGACTGGGGCCTACGAGCAGTACTTC. The chain joins TRBV2 to TRBJ2-7; possibly TRBD2 for D (6 bases). The germline V gene has CDR1 SNHLY and CDR2 FYNNEI. Trimming pared 8 bases from V and 2 bases from J, leaving 16 bases between. The CDR3 spans 14 residues.

This clone was detected a few times. J is TRBJ2-3 and V is TRBV9, with a possible D match to TRBD2 (5 bases). Trimming removed 0 bases from V and 2 bases from J, with 13 bases in between. Germline loops: CDR1 SGDLS, CDR2 YYNGEE. This CDR3 is 16 amino acids long. DNA for the CDR3: TGTGCCAGCAGCGTAGTCTCCACCGGGGTCACAGATACGCAGTATTTT. Protein: CASSVVSTGVTDTQYF.

The chain couples TRBV7-3 to TRBJ2-2; 14 bases map to TRBD2. Germline-derived CDR1 and CDR2 are SGHTA and FQGTGA. This CDR3 contains 18 residues. Trimming took 1 base from V and 1 from J; bases not matched to a gene: 2. In DNA, the CDR3 is TGTGCCAGCAGCTTAAAGGGACTAGCGGGAGTGAACACCGGGGAGCTGTTTTTT. Protein: CASSLKGLAGVNTGELFF.

The chain links TRBV27 to TRBJ2-7; weak D call: TRBD1 (6 bases). Trimming removed 5 bases from V and 4 bases from J, with 12 bases in between. The CDR3 has 13 amino acids. In germline, CDR1 is MNHEY, CDR2 SMNVEV (reference sequence). In nucleotides, the CDR3 is TGTGCCAGCAGTATTCCAGGGGTGTACGAGCAGTACTTC. It encodes CASSIPGVYEQYF.

The count of this clone is one. The gene calls are TRBV7-2 and TRBJ1-1; D is uncertain. The CDR3 runs to 13 residues. V was clipped by 0 bases and J by 1 base, with 3 bases between them. Germline V gene sequence: CDR1 SGHTA, CDR2 FQGNSA. The CDR3 region has the DNA TGTGCCAGCAGCTTAGCCCAGAACACTGAAGCTTTCTTT. This translates into CASSLAQNTEAFF.

CDR3 sequence reads: CASSVGAGGSTDTQYF. The CDR3 coding sequence is TGTGCCAGCAGCGTAGGAGCGGGAGGAAGCACAGATACGCAGTATTTT. The V gene is TRBV9, the J gene TRBJ2-3; 9 nucleotides align to TRBD2. CDR1 is SGDLS, CDR2 YYNGEE, per germline. Germline trimming cut 0 bases from V and 0 bases from J; bases unmatched to any gene: 2. This CDR3 comprises 16 residues.

The CDR3 coding sequence is TGCGCCAGCAGCCAAGGGAGACTAGCGGGAGGGCCTGGGTACGAGCAGTACTTC. As protein: CASSQGRLAGGPGYEQYF. The rearrangement uses TRBV4-3 and TRBJ2-7; 14 bases fit TRBD2. Germline CDR1 LGHNA, CDR2 YSLEER. The CDR3 is made up of 18 amino acids. V lost 1 base and J lost 4; bases outside the gene matches: 9.

The chain links TRBV7-9 to TRBJ1-1; D gene ambiguous. V was trimmed by 5 bases and J by 10 bases, leaving 23 bases between them. This CDR3 region has 15 residues. The germline V gene has CDR1 SEHNR and CDR2 FQNEAQ (reference sequence). CDR3: CASSPPEGGVEGAFF. Here the CDR3 DNA reads TGTGCCAGCAGCCCCCCCGAAGGCGGGGTGGAAGGAGCTTTCTTT.

This clone was recorded a few times. The chain couples TRBV2 to TRBJ2-6; D is perhaps TRBD1 (6 bases). Germline values: CDR1 SNHLY, CDR2 FYNNEI. This CDR3 contains 17 residues. V was clipped by 6 bases and J by 4 bases, with 19 bases between them. The CDR3 protein is CASRRTVIYPGANVLTF. DNA for the CDR3: TGTGCCAGCAGACGGACAGTGATATACCCCGGGGCCAACGTCCTGACTTTC.

This clone was seen only a few times. The rearrangement uses TRBV27 and TRBJ2-7, with TRBD1 matching 9 bases. Germline lookup yields CDR1 MNHEY and CDR2 SMNVEV (reference sequence). Losses at the gene ends were 3 bases for V and 4 bases for J; bases not matched to a gene: 7. The CDR3 length is 15 residues. CDR3: CASSFGDRVFYEQYF. CDR3 in DNA: TGTGCCAGCAGTTTTGGGGACAGGGTCTTTTACGAGCAGTACTTC.

This clone appeared a single time. The J gene is TRBJ2-2, the V gene TRBV19; D is ambiguous. The CDR3 is 13 residues long. Trimming removed 7 bases at V and 3 bases at J, with 9 bases between. CDR1 is LNHDA, CDR2 SQIVND, per germline (reference sequence). DNA for the CDR3: TGTGCCAGTAAGATTCGGGACACCGGGGAGCTGTTTTTT. This translates into CASKIRDTGELFF.

This clone is a singleton in its sample. The chain links TRBV2 to TRBJ2-7, with 7 bases matching TRBD1. The J segment lost 0 bases and the V segment lost 6 bases, leaving 5 bases of the junction unmatched. The CDR3 contains 14 residues. Germline V gene sequence: CDR1 SNHLY, CDR2 FYNNEI. DNA for the CDR3: TGTGCCAGCAGATCGACAGGGACCTCCTACGAGCAGTACTTC. This gives the protein CASRSTGTSYEQYF.

The chain links TRBV2 to TRBJ1-1; D is possibly TRBD1 (6 bases). Trimming took 5 bases from V and 3 from J, leaving 10 bases between them. Germline assignment: CDR1 SNHLY and CDR2 FYNNEI. This CDR3 comprises 13 residues. The CDR3 DNA reads TGTGCCAGCAGTAACAGGGAAGACACTGAAGCTTTCTTT. Encoded protein: CASSNREDTEAFF.

The V and J genes are TRBV29-1 and TRBJ2-1, with D perhaps TRBD1 (6 bases). Germline lookup yields CDR1 SQVTM and CDR2 ANQGSEA. The germline V and J ends were trimmed by 6 bases and 10 bases, with 19 bases remaining between them. The length of the CDR3 is 13 residues. CDR3 in amino acids: CSVLLSGAREQFF. DNA for the CDR3: TGCAGCGTCTTATTATCAGGGGCCCGGGAGCAGTTCTTC.

This sequence joins TRBV29-1 and TRBJ1-2, with D possibly being TRBD1 (5 bases). The CDR3 totals 15 residues. V lost 7 bases to trimming and J lost 4 bases, with 22 bases between them. Germline V gene sequence: CDR1 SQVTM, CDR2 ANQGSEA. The CDR3 spells CSAIGASGGGYGYTF. The DNA of the CDR3 is TGCAGCGCGATCGGGGCTTCCGGGGGGGGCTATGGCTACACCTTC.

The gene calls are TRBV19 and TRBJ1-5; D is unresolved. Germline V CDR1 and CDR2: LNHDA, SQIVND (reference sequence). V was cut by 5 bases and J by 3 bases, with 23 bases left in between. This CDR3 has 18 amino acids. DNA of the CDR3: TGTGCCAGTAGTTATCTCTCCGGGAGGATAAATAACAATCAGCCCCAGCATTTT. Encoded protein: CASSYLSGRINNNQPQHF.